The 10 T cell receptor beta chains reported below all come from one sample, sequenced in a study of blood T cell repertoires in COVID-19 (dated by TCRdb to about 2020). The method was the immunoSEQ multiplex PCR assay. Sourced from immuneACCESS, this table was stored by TCRdb with only in-frame sequences that have V and J called. A share of the clones is absent; for the studies checked, an unresolved V gene accounts for under half, and the remainder has no known explanation. The table for this sample lists roughly 80,000 clones; about 85% of them were counted only once. Approximately 9.7% of the sample is held by the ten biggest clonotypes. Sequenced: peripheral blood. These receptors came from a human donor in a cohort sampled during active COVID-19.

The V gene is TRBV4-1, the J gene TRBJ2-1, with 11 bases matching TRBD2. Germline assignment: CDR1 MGHRA and CDR2 YSYEKL. Trimming cost V 1 base and J 4 bases; bases outside gene matches: 6. The CDR3 extends over 17 amino acids. CDR3 in DNA: TGCGCCAGCAGCCAAGGGGCAGCTAGCGGGAGGTACAATGAGCAGTTCTTC. It specifies CASSQGAASGRYNEQFF.

The rearrangement uses TRBV5-5 and TRBJ1-2; perhaps TRBD1 as D (5 bases). The germline CDR1 and CDR2 sequences are SGHKS and YYEKEE (reference sequence). CDR3 length equals 15 residues. Trimming left V 0 bases short and J 7 bases short, with 16 bases between. The CDR3 loop is CASSLVPGEGVGYTF. The CDR3, as DNA: TGTGCCAGCAGCTTGGTACCGGGGGAAGGAGTTGGCTACACCTTC.

V and J are TRBV7-8 and TRBJ1-2, with 7 positions matching TRBD1. With V trimmed by 5 bases and J by 6 bases, 9 bases remained unmatched. This CDR3 is 14 amino acids long. Germline-derived CDR1 and CDR2 are SGHVS and FQNEAQ. CDR3 DNA: TGTGCCAGCAGCACCCGACAGGGACCTGATGGCTACACCTTC. Translated: CASSTRQGPDGYTF.

The gene calls are TRBV28 and TRBJ1-1; the D gene is possibly TRBD1 (5 bases). Trimming took off 8 bases at V and 1 base at J, with 17 bases between the two ends. Germline lookup yields CDR1 MDHEN and CDR2 SYDVKM. CDR3 length: 15 amino acids. This CDR3 is CASVRWGDWNTEAFF. The CDR3 nucleotides read TGTGCCAGCGTTAGATGGGGGGACTGGAACACTGAAGCTTTCTTT.

Only a few counts were recorded for this clone. This chain joins TRBV2 and TRBJ2-7; possibly TRBD2 for D (6 bases). V was clipped by 8 bases and J by 7 bases, with 18 bases between them. Germline lookup yields CDR1 SNHLY and CDR2 FYNNEI. This CDR3 spans 13 amino acids. This chain's CDR3 is CASVRDQGWEQYF. For the CDR3, the DNA is TGTGCCAGCGTGCGGGACCAAGGGTGGGAGCAGTACTTC.

The rearrangement links TRBV19 to TRBJ2-7; D is possibly TRBD2 (5 bases). V was clipped by 2 bases and J by 7 bases, with 12 bases between them. There are 13 residues in the CDR3. Germline values: CDR1 LNHDA, CDR2 SQIVND (reference sequence). CDR3 bases: TGTGCCAGTAGTATAAATAGCGCGCGGGAGCAGTACTTC. Translation: CASSINSAREQYF. The whole variable domain, remainder taken from reference TRBV19 and TRBJ2-7, is DGGITQSPKYLFRKEGQNVTLSCEQNLNHDAMYWYRQDPGQGLRLIYYSQIVNDFQKGDIAEGYSVSREKKESFPLTVTSAQKNPTAFYLCASSINSAREQYFGPGTRLTVT.

The V and J genes are TRBV19 and TRBJ2-7, with 7 bases that match TRBD1. With 2 bases clipped from V and 3 bases from J, the junction kept 1 base outside the gene matches. Looked up from germline, CDR1 is LNHDA and CDR2 is SQIVND (reference sequence). The CDR3 is made up of 13 amino acids. CDR3: CASSIRQGYEQYF. For the CDR3, the DNA is TGTGCCAGTAGTATACGACAGGGCTACGAGCAGTACTTC.

This chain uses TRBV30 with TRBJ2-5; 9 nucleotides align to TRBD1. V was clipped by 0 bases and J by 5 bases; unmatched bases: 19. Germline V lookup: CDR1 GTSNPN, CDR2 SVGIG (reference sequence). CDR3 length equals 19 residues. The CDR3 DNA is TGTGCCTGGAGTGTACTGCGGACAGGGGCTCCTAGGCCCCAGGAGACCCAGTACTTC. It encodes CAWSVLRTGAPRPQETQYF.

Turning to this clone: Compared with germline, one end of the junction differs, possibly owing to a read error. The chain recombines TRBV5-6 with TRBJ1-2, with D maybe TRBD1 (6 bases). Germline V lookup: CDR1 SGHDT, CDR2 YYEEEE. This CDR3 is 13 amino acids long. This CDR3 reads CASSLPTGTQASF. Here the CDR3 DNA reads TGTGCCAGCAGCTTACCTACAGGGACCCAAGCTAGTTTC. Complete variable domain (other parts from reference TRBV5-6 and TRBJ1-2): DAGVTQSPTHLIKTRGQQVTLRCSPKSGHDTVSWYQQALGQGPQFIFQYYEEEERQRGNFPDRFSGHQFPNYSSELNVNALLLGDSALYLCASSLPTGTQASFGSGTRLTVV.

This clone has just one count. The CDR3 DNA reads TGTGCCAGCAGCTTAGCAGCGGGGGGCTCTGGGGCCAACGTCCTGACTTTC. Its protein is CASSLAAGGSGANVLTF. The J gene is TRBJ2-6, the V gene TRBV11-2; 9 positions match TRBD2. The V and J ends lost 1 base and 0 bases, in that order; junction bases with no gene match: 1. The CDR3 loop spans 17 amino acids. The germline V gene encodes CDR1 SGHAT and CDR2 FQNNGV. Supplemented by reference TRBV11-2 and TRBJ2-6, the full variable domain reads EAGVAQSPRYKIIEKRQSVAFWCNPISGHATLYWYQQILGQGPKLLIQFQNNGVVDDSQLPKDRFSAERLKGVDSTLKIQPAKLEDSAVYLCASSLAAGGSGANVLTFGAGSRLTVL.